This T cell receptor (beta chain) was captured in a study of blood T cell repertoires in COVID-19. On the study more broadly: Samples taken during acute and convalescent COVID-19 were collected in the United States, Italy and Spain.

Assay used: immunoSEQ multiplex PCR; TCRdb lists only in-frame clones, some missing. The sample gives approximately 160,000 clones, over 75% of which show up once; approximately 2.8% is in the top ten. This clone was detected only a few times. CDR3 length equals 13 residues. Germline V gives CDR1 SQVTM, CDR2 ANQGSEA. V trimming: 5 bases; J trimming: 4 bases; junction bases outside the gene matches: 7. Sequencing used peripheral blood. The V call is TRBV29-1, the J call TRBJ2-5, with TRBD1 matching 7 bases. The sequence was collected from a man between 65 and 85 years old with acute or convalescent COVID-19. Written as DNA, the CDR3 is TGCAGCGTTAACCAGGGGGTTGGAGAGACCCAGTACTTC. Amino acid sequence: CSVNQGVGETQYF.